The rows below give T cell receptor beta chains drawn from one sample of a study of regulatory T cells in long-lasting Graves disease. TCRdb re-called the multiplex PCR reads with MiXCR, one entry per CDR3 protein. Of around 330,000 distinct CDR3 sequences listed, 18% are singletons. The sample was peripheral blood mononuclear cells (PBMCs), taken at new diagnosis, from a patient treated with antithyroid drugs. The receptors stem from a female donor with Graves disease. Both conserved end residues are part of each CDR3. Fields, in order: D gene, CDR3 length, V gene, clone size, J gene, CDR3 protein, CDR3 DNA. D genes are given only for firm matches. Clone size is not always given. Where it is, it says once, few, many or a class for expanded clones.

TRBD1	13	TRBV6-1	many	TRBJ2-7	CAIKSGGSYEQYF	TGTGCCATCAAGTCAGGGGGAAGTTACGAGCAGTACTTC
NA	13	TRBV6-1	many	TRBJ1-2	CASSETGNYGYTF	TGTGCCAGCAGTGAGACAGGAAACTATGGCTACACCTTC
NA	14	TRBV25-1	NA	TRBJ2-1	CASSDSPLNNEQFF	TGTGCCAGCAGTGACTCCCCTTTAAACAATGAGCAGTTCTTC
NA	15	TRBV13	many	TRBJ1-1	CASSLARQKNTEAFF	TGTGCCAGCAGCTTGGCGAGACAGAAAAACACTGAAGCTTTCTTT
NA	13	TRBV7-9	NA	TRBJ2-3	CASSSPGEDTQYF	TGTGCCAGCAGCTCACCCGGGGAGGATACGCAGTATTTT
TRBD1	16	TRBV24-1	NA	TRBJ2-1	CATSDLSGQGYNEQFF	TGTGCCACCAGTGATTTGTCGGGACAGGGGTACAATGAGCAGTTCTTC
TRBD2	15	TRBV7-8	many	TRBJ2-7	CASSLVGLAGGEQYF	TGTGCCAGCAGCTTAGTGGGTCTAGCGGGAGGCGAGCAGTACTTC
NA	15	TRBV28	few	TRBJ2-7	CASSSPGQNSYEQYF	TGTGCCAGCAGTTCCCCCGGGCAGAATTCCTACGAGCAGTACTTC
NA	15	TRBV9	few	TRBJ2-1	CASSGPGTAYNEQSF	TGTGCCAGCAGCGGCCCAGGGACGGCATACAATGAGCAGTCCTTC
NA	13	TRBV3-1	NA	TRBJ2-1	CASSQNQGGEQFF	TGTGCCAGCAGTCAAAACCAGGGCGGTGAGCAGTTCTTC
NA	16	TRBV12-3/TRBV12-4	many	TRBJ2-1	CASSGETRVGVNEQFF	TGTGCCAGCAGTGGGGAGACTAGAGTGGGGGTGAATGAGCAGTTCTTC
NA	16	TRBV24-1	NA	TRBJ2-1	CATSDRLLTSHNEQFF	TGTGCCACCAGTGATAGGCTCTTGACTAGTCACAATGAGCAGTTCTTC
TRBD1	16	TRBV9	many	TRBJ1-4	CASSAYRGQGNEKLFF	TGTGCCAGCAGCGCCTACAGGGGACAGGGTAATGAAAAACTGTTTTTT
TRBD2	13	TRBV29-1	many	TRBJ2-7	CSALTSGRYEQYF	TGCAGCGCCCTGACTAGCGGGAGGTACGAGCAGTACTTC
TRBD2	17	TRBV20-1	few	TRBJ2-7	CSLIQATLAGGAYEQYF	TGCAGCCTTATTCAGGCTACCTTAGCGGGAGGGGCTTACGAGCAGTACTTC
NA	18	TRBV5-4	many	TRBJ2-3	CASSLGLGRVTPFDTQYF	TGTGCCAGCAGCTTGGGACTGGGACGGGTGACTCCGTTTGATACGCAGTATTTT
NA	14	TRBV28	many	TRBJ1-1	CASRQETMNTEAFF	TGTGCCAGCAGACAAGAGACCATGAACACTGAAGCTTTCTTT
TRBD2	17	TRBV2	many	TRBJ2-1	CASTPFVAGGPSNEQFF	TGTGCCAGCACTCCGTTTGTAGCGGGAGGACCATCCAATGAGCAGTTCTTC
NA	12	TRBV29-1	NA	TRBJ1-1	CSVEALGAEAFF	TGCAGCGTTGAAGCCCTGGGGGCTGAAGCTTTCTTT
TRBD1	17	TRBV19	few	TRBJ1-1	CASSIDRGGTANTEAFF	TGTGCCAGTAGTATAGATCGGGGCGGGACAGCGAACACTGAAGCTTTCTTT
NA	13	TRBV20-1	many	TRBJ2-5	CSAPGGSQETQYF	TGCAGTGCTCCCGGGGGTAGCCAAGAGACCCAGTACTTC
TRBD2	17	TRBV28	few	TRBJ2-3	CASSLGPPGGPADTQYF	TGTGCCAGCAGTTTAGGTCCCCCGGGAGGGCCGGCAGATACGCAGTATTTT
TRBD1	14	TRBV19	many	TRBJ2-7	CASSIGQGADEQYF	TGTGCCAGTAGTATAGGTCAGGGGGCTGACGAGCAGTACTTC
TRBD2	17	TRBV20-1	many	TRBJ2-2	CSARAHSGSSNTGELFF	TGCAGTGCTAGAGCCCATAGCGGGAGTTCGAACACCGGGGAGCTGTTTTTT
TRBD2	16	TRBV20-1	NA	TRBJ2-5	CSALTSGSQYQETQYF	TGCAGTGCCTTAACTAGCGGGAGCCAGTACCAAGAGACCCAGTACTTC
NA	15	TRBV30	NA	TRBJ1-1	CAWNRGDHMNTEAFF	TGTGCCTGGAATCGGGGGGACCACATGAACACTGAAGCTTTCTTT
TRBD1	15	TRBV5-1	NA	TRBJ2-3	CASNPGTGGADTQYF	TGCGCCAGCAACCCTGGGACAGGGGGCGCGGATACGCAGTATTTT
NA	13	TRBV29-1	NA	TRBJ1-2	CSVEERTEGGYTF	TGCAGCGTTGAAGAACGGACAGAAGGGGGCTACACCTTC